Listed below are T cell receptor beta chains from one sample, sequenced in a study of identifying expanded T cells in peripheral blood. TCRdb's copy holds only in-frame clones and misses some; the assay was immunoSEQ multiplex PCR. The sample records about 98,000 clones, more than 70% being singletons. Sequenced material: blood. The receptors stem from a person aged 18 to 75 in good health. Both conserved end residues are part of each CDR3. Each record gives: D gene, clone size, J gene, V gene, CDR3 DNA, CDR3 protein. D genes are given only for firm matches. Clone size is given for some rows only: seen once, a few or many times, or a class if the clone is expanded.

>-|-|TRBJ1-6|TRBV5-1
TGCGCCAGCAGCTTTGGGGGAGCGAATAATTCACCCCTCCACTTT
CASSFGGANNSPLHF
>-|-|TRBJ1-1|TRBV7-3
TGTGCCAGCAGCGCCCAGTCTGGGTCCACTGAAGCTTTCTTT
CASSAQSGSTEAFF
>-|-|TRBJ2-7|TRBV28
TGTGCCAGCAGAGGTTCCTATCTCCAGGACGAGCAGTACTTC
CASRGSYLQDEQYF
>TRBD1|-|TRBJ2-3|TRBV11-3
TGTGCCAGCAGCATAGGGGGAGGACAGGGGACAGATACGCAGTATTTT
CASSIGGGQGTDTQYF
>-|-|TRBJ2-6|TRBV7-2
TGTGCCAGCAGGAGAACAGGGTATGGGGCCAACGTCCTGACTTTC
CASRRTGYGANVLTF
>-|-|TRBJ1-6|TRBV7-8
TGTGCCAGCAGCACCGTGGCTGGGGGCGGGTATTCACCCCTCCACTTT
CASSTVAGGGYSPLHF
>-|-|TRBJ1-4|TRBV29-1
TGCAGCGGCATGGACCCTAATGAAAAACTGTTTTTT
CSGMDPNEKLFF
>-|few|TRBJ1-5|TRBV10-3
TGTGCCATCAGTAGGGACAGCAATCAGCCCCAGCATTTT
CAISRDSNQPQHF
>TRBD1|-|TRBJ1-1|TRBV9
TGTGCCAGCAGCGGTCGGGACAGCAACACTGAAGCTTTCTTT
CASSGRDSNTEAFF
>-|-|TRBJ2-5|TRBV19
TGTGCCAGTAGGCCTACAGGGTCAGAGACCCAGTACTTC
CASRPTGSETQYF
>-|-|TRBJ2-1|TRBV30
TGTGCCTGGACCCGGGACCTGAGCTCCTACAATGAGCAGTTCTTC
CAWTRDLSSYNEQFF
>-|-|TRBJ2-3|TRBV16
TGTGCCAGCAGCCAAACCGCAGATACGCAGTATTTT
CASSQTADTQYF
>-|few|TRBJ2-2|TRBV4-1
TGCGCCAGCAGCCAGGAAGTAGGGGGGGTCACCGGGGAGCTGTTTTTT
CASSQEVGGVTGELFF
>-|-|TRBJ1-4|TRBV4-1
TGCGCCAGCAGCCCCGACCGGGGGGCTCGGGAAAAACTGTTTTTT
CASSPDRGAREKLFF
>-|-|TRBJ2-5|TRBV7-8
TGTGCCAGCAGCCGGACGGTCGGAGAGACCCAGTACTTC
CASSRTVGETQYF